A selection of T cell receptor beta chains follows, all from one sample in a study of Ad26.COV2.S vaccination and SARS-CoV-2 variants. Assay used: immunoSEQ multiplex PCR; TCRdb lists only in-frame clones, some missing. The table has about 400,000 clones, around nine tenths seen once. The sample was peripheral blood, taken in a trial of Ad26.COV2.S vaccine versus placebo. The receptor set was obtained from a person aged 18-60 years who received the Ad26.COV2.S COVID-19 vaccine or a placebo. Both conserved end residues are part of each CDR3. D genes are given only for firm matches. Some rows have no size entry. The others give once, few or many, or a class for an expanded clone.

size	V	length	J	D	DNA	CDR3
NA	TRBV7-3	13	TRBJ2-2	NA	TGTGCCAGCAGCCCGGACGATCCCGGGGAGCTGTTTTTT	CASSPDDPGELFF
NA	TRBV7-9	13	TRBJ1-1	TRBD1	TGTGCCAGCAGCCTGGACAGGGACTCTGAAGCTTTCTTT	CASSLDRDSEAFF
once	TRBV5-4	15	TRBJ2-1	NA	TGTGCCAGCAGCCATACAGGGATACTTTCAATCGAGCAGTTCTTC	CASSHTGILSIEQFF
NA	TRBV3-1/TRBV3-2	15	TRBJ2-3	TRBD2	TGTGCCAGCAGTGGGGGAGGGCCCCGAACAGATACGCAGTATTTT	CASSGGGPRTDTQYF
NA	TRBV3-1/TRBV3-2	12	TRBJ2-7	NA	TGTGCCAGCAGCCAATCGTTCTACGAGCAGTACTTC	CASSQSFYEQYF
NA	TRBV9	15	TRBJ2-7	NA	TGTGCCAGCAGCGTAGGGCCGGGCTTTACCTACGAGCAGTACTTC	CASSVGPGFTYEQYF
NA	TRBV7-9	17	TRBJ1-1	TRBD1	TGTGCCAGCAGCTTAGGGCTTAGGTCCGGGACAGGGGGCGAAGCTTTCTTT	CASSLGLRSGTGGEAFF
NA	TRBV3-1/TRBV3-2	15	TRBJ1-4	NA	TGTGCCAGCAGCCCGTGGGCAGCAACTAATGAAAAACTGTTTTTT	CASSPWAATNEKLFF
NA	TRBV6-5	15	TRBJ1-3	TRBD1	TGTGCCAGCTTGAGTGGGACAGCGCCAGGAAACACCATATATTTT	CASLSGTAPGNTIYF
once	TRBV18	13	TRBJ2-3	NA	TGTGCCAGCTCACCACTTGCTAGAGATACGCAGTATTTT	CASSPLARDTQYF
NA	TRBV25-1	13	TRBJ1-1	NA	TGTGCCAGCAGTGAAGGGGGGACGGTTGAAGCTTTCTTT	CASSEGGTVEAFF
NA	TRBV9	12	TRBJ2-4	NA	TGTGCCAGCAGCGGGGGTCTGAACATTCAGTACTTC	CASSGGLNIQYF
NA	TRBV3-1/TRBV3-2	16	TRBJ2-3	TRBD2	TGTGCCAGCAGCCGGCTAGCGGGCGGACGCACAGATACGCAGTATTTT	CASSRLAGGRTDTQYF
NA	TRBV3-1/TRBV3-2	21	TRBJ2-5	TRBD2	TGTGCCAGCAGCCCCCGCGGGATTACAGCGGGATTCAGAAAAGATCAAGAGACCCAGTACTTC	CASSPRGITAGFRKDQETQYF
NA	TRBV6-6	12	TRBJ1-6	NA	TGTGCCAGCGCGGACCCGAATTCACCCCTCCACTTT	CASADPNSPLHF
NA	TRBV4-3	14	TRBJ2-7	NA	TGCGCCAGCAGCCCCGAGGCAAGGGGCCACGAGCAGTACTTC	CASSPEARGHEQYF
NA	TRBV24-1	15	TRBJ2-1	TRBD2	TGTGCCACCAGTGATGAAACTAGCGGAAACAATGAGCAGTTCTTC	CATSDETSGNNEQFF
NA	TRBV10-3	14	TRBJ2-7	NA	TGTGCCATCAGTGAGTATGGGGGCTTCTACGAGCAGTACTTC	CAISEYGGFYEQYF
once	TRBV7-2	15	TRBJ1-3	TRBD1	TGTGCCAGCAGCCGGGACAGGGGGCTAAGAAACACCATATATTTT	CASSRDRGLRNTIYF
NA	TRBV12-5	15	TRBJ2-3	NA	TGTGCTAGTGGTTTGGTACTGAAAACGGCAGATACGCAGTATTTT	CASGLVLKTADTQYF
once	TRBV7-9	16	TRBJ2-4	NA	TGTGCCAGCAGCCCTCTGTCAGTACTCGCCAAAAACATTCAGTACTTC	CASSPLSVLAKNIQYF
NA	TRBV4-1	15	TRBJ1-1	NA	TGCGCCAGCAGCCAAGAGTCCAGGTCGAACACTGAAGCTTTCTTT	CASSQESRSNTEAFF
NA	TRBV6-5	12	TRBJ1-2	NA	TGTGCCAGCAACCAACAGGGAGCTGGCTACACCTTC	CASNQQGAGYTF
once	TRBV6-5	15	TRBJ2-7	TRBD2	TGTGCCAGCAGGGACCCGGGACTAGCGCCCTACGAGCAGTACTTC	CASRDPGLAPYEQYF
NA	TRBV2	14	TRBJ2-4	TRBD1	TGTGCCAGCAGGGGGACAGTAGCCAAAAACATTCAGTACTTC	CASRGTVAKNIQYF
NA	TRBV9	17	TRBJ2-1	TRBD2	TGTGCCAGCAGCGTAACCCCCGGACTAGCGGGAGTAAATGAGCAGTTCTTC	CASSVTPGLAGVNEQFF
NA	TRBV30	10	TRBJ2-5	NA	TGTGCCTGGAAGGTCGAGACCCAGTACTTC	CAWKVETQYF
once	TRBV2	15	TRBJ1-4	TRBD1	TGTGCCAGCACTCCCGGGACAGGGACTAATGAAAAACTGTTTTTT	CASTPGTGTNEKLFF
NA	TRBV6-4	14	TRBJ2-2	NA	TGTGCCAGCAGTGTAACCTCAGGGACCGGGGAGCTGTTTTTT	CASSVTSGTGELFF
NA	TRBV5-1	14	TRBJ2-1	TRBD1	TGCGCCAGCAGCCTACGGACAGGGACGGGTGAGCAGTTCTTC	CASSLRTGTGEQFF
NA	TRBV6-2/TRBV6-3	17	TRBJ2-5	TRBD2	TGTGCCAGCAGTTACCTAGCGGGAGGGCCGAAAGTAGAGACCCAGTACTTC	CASSYLAGGPKVETQYF
NA	TRBV27	15	TRBJ1-6	TRBD1	TGTGCCAGCAGCCCCGGGGACAGATATAATTCACCCCTCCACTTT	CASSPGDRYNSPLHF
NA	TRBV18	13	TRBJ2-2	NA	TGTGCCAGCTCACCGACGGTCACCGGGGAGCTGTTTTTT	CASSPTVTGELFF
NA	TRBV6-5	15	TRBJ2-7	NA	TGTGCCAGCAGTTCCGACAGCAGGGGACGCTACGAGCAGTACTTC	CASSSDSRGRYEQYF
NA	TRBV4-1	13	TRBJ2-4	NA	TGCGCCAGCAGCCAACTATACGGGAACATTCAGTACTTC	CASSQLYGNIQYF
NA	TRBV19	15	TRBJ2-3	NA	TGTGCCAGTACCACCTTCGGCCGCGCCCCAGATACGCAGTATTTT	CASTTFGRAPDTQYF
NA	TRBV9	14	TRBJ2-3	TRBD1	TGTGCCAGCAGCAGAGGGACAGGGACAGATACGCAGTATTTT	CASSRGTGTDTQYF
NA	TRBV9	16	TRBJ2-7	TRBD2	TGTGCCAGCAGCGTAGCCCCTAGCGGGAGTATCCCCGAGCAGTACTTC	CASSVAPSGSIPEQYF
NA	TRBV14	11	TRBJ2-7	NA	TGTGCCAGCAGCCAAAATTATGAGCAGTACTTC	CASSQNYEQYF
NA	TRBV3-1/TRBV3-2	14	TRBJ1-1	TRBD1	TGTGCCAGCAGCCACGGACAGGGTACCACTGAAGCTTTCTTT	CASSHGQGTTEAFF
NA	TRBV28	15	TRBJ1-5	NA	TGTGCCAGCAGTTTTTCTCGGGGAGGCAATCAGCCCCAGCATTTT	CASSFSRGGNQPQHF
NA	TRBV30	16	TRBJ2-3	TRBD2	TGTGCCTGGAGTGACTGGAGCGGGAAGTTTGTAGATACGCAGTATTTT	CAWSDWSGKFVDTQYF
NA	TRBV5-4	15	TRBJ2-5	TRBD2	TGTGCCAGCAGCTTGACTAGCGGTACCCAAGAGACCCAGTACTTC	CASSLTSGTQETQYF
NA	TRBV4-2	16	TRBJ2-6	NA	TGTGCCAGCAGCTTTGACGGTGGCTCTGGGGCCAACGTCCTGACTTTC	CASSFDGGSGANVLTF
NA	TRBV30	11	TRBJ2-7	NA	TGTGCCTGGAACCGGGGCGGCGAGCAGTACTTC	CAWNRGGEQYF
once	TRBV11-2	17	TRBJ2-1	TRBD1	TGTGCCAGCAGCTCTGTGGGGGACAGGGGACCCTACAATGAGCAGTTCTTC	CASSSVGDRGPYNEQFF
NA	TRBV4-1	17	TRBJ1-2	NA	TGCGCCAGCAGCCAAGTCTTAAGGAATTGGACTGACTATGGCTACACCTTC	CASSQVLRNWTDYGYTF
NA	TRBV7-2	14	TRBJ1-5	NA	TGTGCCAGCAGCTCCGGACGAAGCAATCAGCCCCAGCATTTT	CASSSGRSNQPQHF
few	TRBV6-2/TRBV6-3	15	TRBJ2-2	NA	TGTGCCAGCAGTTATTCTCCGGGAAACACCGGGGAGCTGTTTTTT	CASSYSPGNTGELFF
NA	TRBV3-1/TRBV3-2	16	TRBJ2-1	TRBD2	TGTGCCAGCAGCCGACTAGCGGTCGGAACCCACAATGAGCAGTTCTTC	CASSRLAVGTHNEQFF
NA	TRBV27	15	TRBJ1-1	NA	TGTGCCAGCAGTTCGAAACGGCAGGGGAACACTGAAGCTTTCTTT	CASSSKRQGNTEAFF
NA	TRBV2	14	TRBJ2-7	NA	TGTGCCAGCAGCGCGACTGGCGGACGCTACGAGCAGTACTTC	CASSATGGRYEQYF
NA	TRBV6-4	15	TRBJ2-3	TRBD2	TGTGCCAGCAGTACCGGGACTAGCGGCACAGATACGCAGTATTTT	CASSTGTSGTDTQYF
NA	TRBV5-1	13	TRBJ1-2	NA	TGCGCCAGCAGCCTGGACATTGGACGTGGCTACACCTTC	CASSLDIGRGYTF
NA	TRBV5-1	13	TRBJ1-1	NA	TGCGCCAGCAGCGATCCGGCAGGGGCTGAAGCTTTCTTT	CASSDPAGAEAFF